This TCR beta chain was identified in a study of blood T cells in healthy people across ages (dated by TCRdb to 2015 to 2017). General notes on the study: In model experiments, template switching captured about one uniquely barcoded TCR beta cDNA molecule for every two T cells. To track age-related changes in TCR beta repertoire diversity, the study relied on deep sequencing normalized with unique cDNA molecular identifiers. The donors were divided into four age groups: young (average around 17 years), middle-aged (roughly 40), aged (approximately 62) and long-lived (roughly 88). To avoid experimental bias, donors of different ages were randomly spread across the sequencing lanes. Using the same blood draw, the study looked at two additional independent replicas of 1 million unique cDNA reads for two donors, one aged 18 to 29 and the other aged 80 or older. What the research found in general, with its limitations: Conclusive comparison of naive and antigen-experienced compartments was prevented by the profiling of bulk unsorted PBMCs. Because donor CMV infection status was unknown, age-related changes in expanded clonotypes were potentially confounded. Compared with the aged group, the long-lived group had more naive CD4+ T cells, fewer expanded clones and increased TCR diversity, a pattern suggesting age selection. A strong correlation was found between observed TCR beta diversity and the percentage of naive T cells measured by flow cytometry. Total diversity estimates from one million sequenced T cells were considered lower bounds and underestimates. As age increased, observed TCR beta diversity per million T cells dropped in a roughly linear way, and a significant reduction was already evident by age 40.

As concerns this clonotype: Its specific antigen is unknown. Base qualities are missing; no much larger clone stands one base away.

The donors were 40 or so Caucasian individuals from Russia, aged 6 to 90 years, who were systemically healthy. Each donor gave 8 to 10 milliliters of peripheral blood, collected into EDTA-treated Vacutainer tubes. PBMCs were isolated by Ficoll-Paque density-gradient centrifugation, with at least 6 million obtained per sample. Trizol reagent was used to extract total RNA from PBMCs, with at least 6 micrograms per sample. Naive CD45RAhigh/CD27high T cell percentages were measured by flow cytometry on a PBMC aliquot from every donor. The CDR3, cysteine through phenylalanine, is 12 amino acids long. The sequence is cut down to CDR3 DNA, 36 bases in frame from base 1. The germline V gene gives CDR1 as SQVTM and CDR2 as ANQGSEA. The receptor library was made with 5' RACE. A second 7 to 11 cycle PCR used a sample-barcoded 5' primer and a J-beta primer mix. Each TCR beta cDNA molecule received a unique molecular identifier from a template-switch 5' adaptor carrying 12 random nucleotides. Each sample yielded at least 2.5 million CDR3-containing paired-end reads. First-strand cDNA synthesis was performed from all RNA using the Mint cDNA synthesis kit, with priming by a TRBC-specific oligonucleotide. After uracil-DNA glycosylase treatment, a first 18-cycle PCR used universal primers M1SS and BC2_uni_R on all cDNA. From the authors' description of their analysis: For normalization, 1 million high-quality reads, each with a distinct molecular identifier, were randomly selected from each sample. Reads with shared molecular identifiers were discarded instead of being binned into consensus sequences. MiTCR, run with a Q25 quality threshold and the strictest error-elimination algorithm, handled CDR3 identification, clonotype clustering and error correction. A nonparametric unseen species model with Euler transformation was used to estimate lower-bound total TCR beta diversity. TCRdb itself trimmed the public reads at Q25 with fastp, ran MiXCR and retained productive beta chains. Here each entry gathers all rows of one CDR3 protein and keeps the most common genes and DNA. TCRdb assigned the V and J calls; the authors' analysis was not used. The sample data list around 1,900,000 distinct CDR3 sequences, and roughly two fifths of these were observed just once. The top ten constitute about 23% of the sample.

The source material was blood. The sequence came from a human donor in good health. This chain is built from TRBV29-1 and TRBJ2-7; the D gene is unclear. The J call may be wrong; the DNA end is better matched by TRBJ2-5. The CDR3 reads CSSQSTPETQYF. The DNA is TGCAGCTCACAATCGACCCCAGAGACCCAGTACTTC.